This is a list of T cell receptor beta chains from one sample in a study of blood T cell repertoires in COVID-19. Assay used: immunoSEQ multiplex PCR; TCRdb lists only in-frame clones, some missing. The sample includes 210,000 or so clones, over 70% of them seen just once. The source material was peripheral blood. These receptors came from a man aged 45-65 years with active or convalescent COVID-19. CDR3s include the opening cysteine and the closing phenylalanine or tryptophan. The D gene is left open where the match is weak. Clone size is given for some rows only: seen once, a few or many times, or a class if the clone is expanded.

cdr3_aa,cdr3_nt,clone_size,d_call,v_call,j_call
CASSLAPSTGNTIYF,TGTGCCAGCAGCTTAGCCCCAAGCACTGGAAACACCATATATTTT,-,-,TRBV7-9,TRBJ1-3
CAWNLGQVNTEAFF,TGTGCCTGGAATCTGGGACAGGTGAACACTGAAGCTTTCTTT,few,TRBD1,TRBV30,TRBJ1-1
CASSYATDSNHSYEQYF,TGTGCCAGCAGTTACGCTACCGACAGTAACCACTCCTACGAGCAGTACTTC,once,-,TRBV6-2/TRBV6-3,TRBJ2-7
CIPSGYSGAFF,TGCATCCCCTCGGGATATAGTGGAGCTTTCTTT,-,-,TRBV20-1,TRBJ1-1
CATSDIGQRTDTQYF,TGTGCCACCAGTGATATAGGACAGCGCACAGATACGCAGTATTTT,once,-,TRBV24-1,TRBJ2-3
CASSRRGGYEQYF,TGTGCCAGTAGTCGCAGGGGCGGGTACGAGCAGTACTTC,-,-,TRBV19,TRBJ2-7
CASRPTQGIQETQYF,TGTGCCAGTAGGCCAACACAGGGGATCCAAGAGACCCAGTACTTC,-,TRBD1,TRBV19,TRBJ2-5
CASSFGVLNTEAFF,TGTGCCAGCAGCTTCGGGGTGTTGAACACTGAAGCTTTCTTT,-,-,TRBV5-6,TRBJ1-1
CASSLSGTAFFAYEQYF,TGTGCCAGCAGTTTGTCCGGGACAGCCTTCTTCGCCTACGAGCAGTACTTC,-,TRBD1,TRBV27,TRBJ2-7
CASSSSGASGYTF,TGTGCCAGCAGTTCATCAGGGGCCTCTGGCTACACCTTC,-,-,TRBV27,TRBJ1-2
CASRESTGGAGQPQHF,TGTGCCAGCAGGGAATCTACAGGGGGCGCAGGTCAGCCCCAGCATTTT,-,TRBD1,TRBV2,TRBJ1-5
CASTQGTNTGELFF,TGTGCCAGTACCCAGGGGACGAACACCGGGGAGCTGTTTTTT,-,-,TRBV6-5,TRBJ2-2
CASSQDRGLNYGYTF,TGTGCCAGCAGCCAAGATAGGGGCCTGAACTATGGCTACACCTTC,-,-,TRBV14,TRBJ1-2
CASSLKQGPGNTIYF,TGTGCCAGCAGTCTTAAACAGGGGCCTGGAAACACCATATATTTT,-,TRBD1,TRBV5-4,TRBJ1-3
CASSLDSLPDEQYF,TGTGCCAGCAGCTTGGACTCCTTACCAGACGAGCAGTACTTC,-,-,TRBV7-9,TRBJ2-7
CASRSLGANSPLHF,TGTGCCAGCAGATCCTTGGGGGCAAATTCACCCCTCCACTTT,-,-,TRBV25-1,TRBJ1-6
CASSYSLAGAPEQYF,TGTGCCAGCAGTTACTCGCTAGCGGGAGCACCCGAGCAGTACTTC,-,TRBD2,TRBV6-5,TRBJ2-7
CASSARETQYF,TGCGCCAGCAGTGCGAGGGAGACCCAGTACTTC,-,-,TRBV10-2,TRBJ2-5
CASSIPEVGTQYF,TGTGCCAGTAGTATCCCGGAGGTGGGGACCCAGTACTTC,-,-,TRBV19,TRBJ2-5
CASSTAALVGNQPQHF,TGTGCCAGTAGTACGGCGGCGTTGGTTGGCAATCAGCCCCAGCATTTT,once,-,TRBV19,TRBJ1-5
CSVDRGAGGETQYF,TGCAGCGTTGATCGGGGAGCCGGGGGAGAGACCCAGTACTTC,few,-,TRBV29-1,TRBJ2-5
CASSLGTRTEAFF,TGTGCCAGCAGCTTAGGGACACGTACTGAAGCTTTCTTT,-,-,TRBV13,TRBJ1-1
CASRPTSAHASYEQYF,TGCGCCAGCAGGCCCACTAGCGCCCACGCCTCCTACGAGCAGTACTTC,-,TRBD2,TRBV5-1,TRBJ2-7
CASSRQGRTEAFF,TGTGCCAGCAGCCGACAGGGTCGGACTGAAGCTTTCTTT,-,-,TRBV21-1,TRBJ1-1
CASSLDRRALDEQFF,TGCGCCAGCAGCTTGGACCGGAGGGCCTTGGATGAGCAGTTCTTC,few,-,TRBV5-1,TRBJ2-1
CASSLARGDRQYF,TGTGCCAGTAGTCTAGCGCGGGGGGATCGGCAGTACTTC,-,TRBD2,TRBV19,TRBJ2-7
CASSSGTTTGELFF,TGTGCCAGCAGCTCCGGGACTACGACCGGGGAGCTGTTTTTT,-,TRBD2,TRBV11-1,TRBJ2-2
CASSSRTGEETQYF,TGTGCCAGCAGCTCCCGGACAGGGGAAGAGACCCAGTACTTC,-,TRBD1,TRBV7-2,TRBJ2-5
CASSRGQNEKLFF,TGTGCCAGCAGCCGAGGACAGAATGAAAAACTGTTTTTT,-,-,TRBV14,TRBJ1-4
CASSQRGRGVDNEQFF,TGCGCCAGCAGCCAAAGGGGGCGCGGGGTAGACAATGAGCAGTTCTTC,-,-,TRBV4-3,TRBJ2-1
CASSRDSNSNQPQHF,TGTGCCAGCTCCCGGGACAGCAATAGCAATCAGCCCCAGCATTTT,-,TRBD1,TRBV9,TRBJ1-5
CASSLTPVGFEAFF,TGTGCCAGCAGTCTAACCCCCGTCGGGTTTGAAGCTTTCTTT,-,-,TRBV28,TRBJ1-1
CASSYSRDTQYF,TGTGCCAGCAGTTACTCGAGGGATACGCAGTATTTT,once,-,TRBV6-5,TRBJ2-3
CASSLYRGTYNEQFF,TGTGCCAGCAGCTTGTACAGGGGAACCTACAATGAGCAGTTCTTC,-,TRBD1,TRBV5-8,TRBJ2-1
CASHDLPGTEAFF,TGTGCCAGCCACGACCTCCCGGGGACTGAAGCTTTCTTT,once,-,TRBV6-5,TRBJ1-1
CAISTTPGQGAKNIQYF,TGTGCCATCAGTACTACTCCGGGACAGGGAGCCAAAAACATTCAGTACTTC,-,TRBD1,TRBV10-3,TRBJ2-4
CASSRPGGTEAFF,TGTGCCAGCAGCCGACCCGGGGGGACTGAAGCTTTCTTT,few,-,TRBV7-2,TRBJ1-1
CASPRGPPYEQYF,TGTGCCAGCCCCAGAGGGCCCCCCTACGAGCAGTACTTC,-,-,TRBV9,TRBJ2-7
CANREGPRLPQHF,TGTGCCAACCGGGAGGGGCCGCGTTTACCCCAGCATTTT,-,-,TRBV10-3,TRBJ1-5
CASSNPGQGARGYTF,TGTGCCAGCAGTAACCCGGGACAGGGGGCCCGTGGCTACACCTTC,-,TRBD1,TRBV6-5,TRBJ1-2
CASTLGRGVANTGELFF,TGTGCCAGCACTCTAGGGCGGGGGGTCGCGAACACCGGGGAGCTGTTTTTT,-,TRBD2,TRBV7-2,TRBJ2-2
CASSRRDREKSANQPQHF,TGTGCCAGCTCACGGCGGGACAGGGAGAAGAGCGCCAATCAGCCCCAGCATTTT,-,TRBD1,TRBV18,TRBJ1-5
CASIYRGRGLITEAFF,TGTGCCAGCATCTATCGGGGCAGGGGGCTTATTACTGAAGCTTTCTTT,-,TRBD1,TRBV28,TRBJ1-1
CASSRDRDTEAFF,TGCGCCAGCAGCCGGGACAGGGACACTGAAGCTTTCTTT,-,TRBD1,TRBV4-3,TRBJ1-1
CASSIDVAGDNEQFF,TGTGCCAGTAGTATAGATGTTGCGGGTGACAATGAGCAGTTCTTC,-,-,TRBV19,TRBJ2-1
CASSSSQGANTEAFF,TGTGCCAGCAGTTCAAGTCAGGGGGCGAACACTGAAGCTTTCTTT,once,TRBD1,TRBV6-5,TRBJ1-1